The next 23 T cell receptor beta chains were all read from a single sample in a study of T cells in Graves' hyperthyroidism and ophthalmopathy. What was amplified from RNA transcripts were TCR beta CDR3 regions. RT-PCR in the first round (using the HTBI primer set) targeted the TCR CDR3. TCRdb reprocessed the multiplex PCR reads via MiXCR and lists one record per CDR3 protein. This sample carries 300,000 to 500,000 distinct CDR3 sequences, more than 12% of them seen once, and the ten largest clones take 32%. The sample taken for sequencing was blood. These receptors all come from a woman between 25 and 40 years old with Graves' hyperthyroidism.

This clonotype was detected many times. CDR3 sequence: CASTQGGSGYEQYF. CDR3 nucleotide sequence: TGTGCCAGCACCCAAGGTGGTAGCGGCTACGAGCAGTACTTC. This rearrangement joins TRBV28 to TRBJ2-7, with a weak D call TRBD2 (6 bases). The germline gives CDR1 MDHEN, CDR2 SYDVKM. Between the trimmed V and J ends, which lost 7 bases and 3 bases, there was a span of 16 bases. This CDR3 comprises 14 residues.

This clonotype was detected many times. The chain combines TRBV18 with TRBJ1-5; D might be TRBD1 (5 bases). Trimming took off 0 bases at V and 2 bases at J, with 14 bases between the two ends. The CDR3 is 17 amino acids. From germline, CDR1 is KGHSH and CDR2 LQKENI. As DNA, the CDR3 is TGTGCCAGCTCACCACCCCGCGCGCCGGGGGGCAATCAGCCCCAGCATTTT. Its protein is CASSPPRAPGGNQPQHF.

This chain joins TRBV6-1 and TRBJ2-5; possibly TRBD2 for D (5 bases). Germline CDR1 and CDR2: MNHNS and SASEGT. The CDR3 has 12 amino acids. V lost 8 bases to trimming and J lost 5 bases, with 12 bases between them. The CDR3 spells CASSRAWETQYF. CDR3 DNA sequence: TGTGCCAGCTCGCGGGCCTGGGAGACCCAGTACTTC.

This clonotype was counted between two and nine times. The rearrangement uses TRBV11-2 and TRBJ2-5; TRBD1 aligns across 7 bases. Germline V gene sequence: CDR1 SGHAT, CDR2 FQNNGV. Losses at the gene ends were 5 bases for V and 0 bases for J; bases not matched to a gene: 12. CDR3 length: 17 amino acids. The chain's CDR3 is CASSLGGQGHNQETQYF. CDR3 nucleotides: TGTGCCAGCAGCCTAGGGGGCCAGGGTCATAACCAAGAGACCCAGTACTTC.

This clonotype was recorded at least ten times. The chain has TRBV28 and TRBJ1-5; 9 bases agree with TRBD1. V gave up 5 bases and J gave up 9 bases; unmatched junction bases: 11. The CDR3 consists of 15 residues. The germline CDR1 and CDR2 sequences are MDHEN and SYDVKM. Written as DNA, the CDR3 is TGTGCCAGCAGTGTAACAGGGGGCCACGGGGGGCCCCAGCATTTT. Protein: CASSVTGGHGGPQHF.

This clonotype was detected only once. A read error may explain this, as a much larger clone is one base away. The chain joins TRBV12-3 or TRBV12-4 to TRBJ2-1; 8 bases fit TRBD2. The CDR3 covers 17 residues. The V segment lost 7 bases and the J segment 1 base; nucleotides outside the gene matches: 12. CDR3: CASIDSGNTLSYNEQFF. As DNA, the CDR3 is TGTGCCAGCATCGATAGCGGGAATACCCTTTCCTACAATGAGCAGTTCTTC.

The V and J genes are TRBV18 and TRBJ2-7; D could derive from TRBD1 or TRBD2 (5 bases each). Germline values: CDR1 KGHSH, CDR2 LQKENI. This CDR3 is built from 16 residues. Between the trimmed V and J ends, which lost 3 bases and 0 bases, there was a span of 15 bases. CDR3 protein: CASSPQFGDLSYEQYF. The CDR3 DNA sequence: TGTGCCAGCTCACCTCAGTTTGGGGACCTCTCCTACGAGCAGTACTTC.

V and J are TRBV28 and TRBJ2-2; 9 positions agree with TRBD1. Germline CDR1 is MDHEN and CDR2 is SYDVKM. V was pared by 2 bases and J by 3 bases, with 7 bases of the junction left unmatched. This CDR3 spans 17 amino acids. Written as DNA, the CDR3 is TGTGCCAGCAGTTTAAAACAGGGGGCGGGGGACACCGGGGAGCTGTTTTTT. Translated, it gives CASSLKQGAGDTGELFF.

This clonotype was recorded many times. The chain recombines TRBV20-1 with TRBJ2-1; a weak D match, TRBD2 (6 bases). Germline V gene lookup returns CDR1 DFQATT and CDR2 SNEGSKA (reference sequence). The V and J ends lost 7 bases and 2 bases respectively, with 12 bases between them. CDR3 length: 13 residues. In DNA, the CDR3 is TGCAGTGTGCCGGGAGACACCTACAATGAGCAGTTCTTC. This codes for CSVPGDTYNEQFF.

This clonotype was seen a single time. The chain joins TRBV4-1 to TRBJ2-1; possibly TRBD2 for D (6 bases). Germline lookup yields CDR1 MGHRA and CDR2 YSYEKL. The CDR3 contains 17 residues. V lost 4 bases, J lost 0 bases, and 16 bases lay in between. Written as DNA, the CDR3 is TGCGCCAGCAGCCCCCGCAGTTTGCGGGACTCCTACAATGAGCAGTTCTTC. Translating gives CASSPRSLRDSYNEQFF.

This clonotype was found many times. The chain couples TRBV7-3 to TRBJ2-1, with TRBD1 identical over 9 bases. The junction had 10 bases not matched to a gene; V was cut back by 1 base and J by 6 bases. The CDR3 has 17 amino acids. Per germline, CDR1 SGHTA and CDR2 FQGTGA. The DNA for the CDR3 is TGTGCCAGCAGCTTAAGTGGGACAGGGAGCTCCGGCAATGAGCAGTTCTTC. The encoded protein is CASSLSGTGSSGNEQFF.

This clonotype showed up many times. V and J are TRBV7-9 and TRBJ2-2; TRBD2 matches 10 bases. The V gene's germline CDR1 is SEHNR and CDR2 FQNEAQ (reference sequence). The CDR3 has 18 amino acids. Trimming removed 5 bases from V and 0 bases from J; junction bases left unmatched: 9. The CDR3 sequence: CASSPGTSETTNTGELFF. The CDR3 DNA reads as TGTGCCAGCAGCCCCGGGACTAGCGAGACAACGAACACCGGGGAGCTGTTTTTT.

To note about this clonotype: A much more abundant neighbour one base away suggests this may be a read error. The DNA of the CDR3 is TGTGCCACCAGTGACTCCGGGGACAGGTCCCAAGAGACCCAGTACTTC. Encoded protein: CATSDSGDRSQETQYF. This sequence joins TRBV6-1 and TRBJ2-5; 8 positions agree with TRBD1. The CDR3 runs 16 residues. Germline lookup yields CDR1 MNHNS and CDR2 SASEGT.

This clonotype has at least ten counts. This rearrangement joins TRBV28 to TRBJ1-4; D might be TRBD1 (5 bases). V was pared by 1 base and J by 8 bases, with 14 bases between. This CDR3 comprises 15 residues. The germline CDR1 and CDR2 sequences are MDHEN and SYDVKM. This chain's CDR3 is CASSLSFTGREKLFF. The DNA of the CDR3 is TGTGCCAGCAGTTTATCCTTCACGGGGCGGGAAAAACTGTTTTTT.

This clonotype was seen at least ten times. J is TRBJ2-1 and V is TRBV5-1; 9 bases are shared with TRBD2. Germline-derived CDR1 and CDR2 are SGHRS and YFSETQ. The J segment lost 7 bases and the V segment lost 0 bases, leaving 5 bases of the junction unmatched. This CDR3 has 15 residues. In nucleotides, the CDR3 is TGCGCCAGCAGCTTGGCCTTGGCGGGGGGGAATGAGCAGTTCTTC. It yields the protein CASSLALAGGNEQFF.

The gene calls are TRBV4-2 and TRBJ1-6, with unresolved D. Germline CDR1 LGHNA, CDR2 YNFKEQ. The CDR3 is 16 residues long. V was shortened by 0 bases and J by 8 bases, with 14 bases between the two germline ends. The CDR3 spells CASSQDPGRFDSPLHF. The CDR3 DNA reads as TGTGCCAGCAGCCAAGATCCGGGGAGGTTTGATTCACCCCTCCACTTT.

A word on this clonotype: One base away lies a much larger clone, so this may be a sequencing read error. The chain employs TRBV12-3 or TRBV12-4 and TRBJ2-7; either TRBD1 or TRBD2 may supply D (5 bases each). There are 15 residues in the CDR3. Trimming took off 5 bases at V and 7 bases at J, with 21 bases between the two ends. The CDR3 DNA is TGTGCCAGCAGTCCTTACTACCGGGACGGGAATGAGCAGTACTTC. Protein product: CASSPYYRDGNEQYF.

The CDR3 nucleotides read TGTGCCAGCAGCTTAAAGGAGGCGGGGTGGGACCAGTACTTC. Translated, it gives CASSLKEAGWDQYF. The genes are TRBV7-2 and TRBJ2-5; D is possibly TRBD2 (6 bases). The CDR3 has 14 amino acids. From germline, CDR1 is SGHTA and CDR2 FQGNSA. V lost 2 bases, J lost 10 bases, and 17 bases lay in between.

A few counts support this clonotype. The CDR3 DNA reads as TGCGCCAGCAGCACGGGGGAGGACGAGCAGTACTTC. This encodes CASSTGEDEQYF. The rearrangement joins TRBV5-1 to TRBJ2-7, with D tentatively TRBD2 (6 bases). The CDR3 is made up of 12 amino acids. V dropped 4 bases and J dropped 5 bases, with 10 bases sitting between them. Germline V gene data show CDR1 as SGHRS and CDR2 as YFSETQ.

The genes are TRBV20-1 and TRBJ2-4; perhaps TRBD1 as D (5 bases). This CDR3 has 13 residues. From germline, CDR1 is DFQATT and CDR2 SNEGSKA (reference sequence). V was cut by 0 bases and J by 8 bases, with 11 bases left in between. This CDR3 reads CSARDGAEDIQYF. The CDR3 DNA reads TGCAGTGCTAGAGATGGGGCAGAGGACATTCAGTACTTC.

This clonotype showed up many times. This sequence joins TRBV20-1 and TRBJ2-3; 7 bases fit TRBD2. This CDR3 contains 15 residues. Germline V gene lookup returns CDR1 DFQATT and CDR2 SNEGSKA (reference sequence). Germline trimming cut 5 bases from V and 0 bases from J; bases unmatched to any gene: 8. Here the CDR3 DNA reads TGCAGTGCTGAGGAGCTAGCGGCTAGCACAGATACGCAGTATTTT. This translates into CSAEELAASTDTQYF.

V usage is TRBV20-1 and J usage is TRBJ1-5; TRBD1 matches 11 bases. The V segment lost 3 bases and the J segment 1 base; nucleotides outside the gene matches: 8. CDR3 length: 17 residues. Germline CDR1 DFQATT, CDR2 SNEGSKA (reference sequence). The DNA of the CDR3 is TGCAGTGCTAGTTTCCCGGGACAGGGGGGAAGCAATCAGCCCCAGCATTTT. Its translation: CSASFPGQGGSNQPQHF.

This clonotype was picked up a small number of times. The rearrangement links TRBV7-9 to TRBJ1-3; D may be TRBD1 (5 bases). The CDR3 contains 15 residues. Per the germline V gene, CDR1 is SEHNR and CDR2 is FQNEAQ (reference sequence). V was clipped by 0 bases and J by 4 bases, with 10 bases between them. In nucleotides, the CDR3 is TGTGCCAGCAGCTTAGCGACAGTATCCGGAAACACCATATATTTT. Translation: CASSLATVSGNTIYF.